This T cell receptor beta chain was sequenced in a study of STAT5B mutations in CD4+ large granular lymphocyte leukemia. Unmatched junction bases numbered 7, after V lost 8 bases and J lost 6 bases. The CDR3 spans 14 residues. The germline V gene encodes CDR1 MNHNS and CDR2 SASEGT. Using immunoSEQ multiplex PCR, the repertoire was profiled, and TCRdb retains in-frame clones only, with some absent. The sample lists nearly 35,000 clones; about three quarters were seen once. The receptor's source is a human donor in good health. The J gene is TRBJ2-1, the V gene TRBV6-1; the match to TRBD2 covers 10 bases. The source material was CD4+ T cells from blood buffy coats. CDR3 residues: CASGASGRGNEQFF. CDR3 nucleotides: TGTGCCAGCGGAGCTAGCGGGAGAGGCAATGAGCAGTTCTTC.